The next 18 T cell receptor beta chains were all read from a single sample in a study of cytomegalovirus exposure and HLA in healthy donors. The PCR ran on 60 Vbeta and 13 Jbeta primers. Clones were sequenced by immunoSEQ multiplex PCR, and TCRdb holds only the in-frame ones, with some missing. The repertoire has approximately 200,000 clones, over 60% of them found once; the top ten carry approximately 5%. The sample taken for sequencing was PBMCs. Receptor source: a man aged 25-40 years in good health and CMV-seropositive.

As DNA, the CDR3 is TGCGCCAGCAGCTTAGGGACAGGGCGTTCACCCCTCCACTTT. Protein: CASSLGTGRSPLHF. J is TRBJ1-6 and V is TRBV5-1, with TRBD1 identical over 9 bases. The CDR3 is 14 amino acids. Germline trimming cut 2 bases from V and 9 bases from J; bases unmatched to any gene: 3. Germline values: CDR1 SGHRS, CDR2 YFSETQ. Full variable domain (missing parts from reference TRBV5-1 and TRBJ1-6): KAGVTQTPRYLIKTRGQQVTLSCSPISGHRSVSWYQQTPGQGLQFLFEYFSETQRNKGNFPGRFSGRQFSNSRSEMNVSTLELGDSALYLCASSLGTGRSPLHFGNGTRLTVT.

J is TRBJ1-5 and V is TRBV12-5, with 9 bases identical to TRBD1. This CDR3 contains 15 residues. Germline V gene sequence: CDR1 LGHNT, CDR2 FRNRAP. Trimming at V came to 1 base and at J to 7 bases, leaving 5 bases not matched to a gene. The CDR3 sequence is CASGLAGTGLQPQHF. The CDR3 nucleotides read TGTGCTAGTGGTTTGGCCGGGACAGGGCTCCAGCCCCAGCATTTT.

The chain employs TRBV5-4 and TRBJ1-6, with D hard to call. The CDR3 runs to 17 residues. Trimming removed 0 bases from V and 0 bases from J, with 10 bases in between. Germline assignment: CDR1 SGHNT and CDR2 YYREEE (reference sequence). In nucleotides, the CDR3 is TGTGCCAGCAGCTTGGGACACAGTAACTCCTATAATTCACCCCTCCACTTT. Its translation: CASSLGHSNSYNSPLHF.

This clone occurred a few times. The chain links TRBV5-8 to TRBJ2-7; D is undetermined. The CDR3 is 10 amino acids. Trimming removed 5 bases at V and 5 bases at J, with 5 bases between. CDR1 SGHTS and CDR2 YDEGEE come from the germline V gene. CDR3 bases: TGTGCCAGCAGACGAGACGAGCAGTACTTC. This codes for CASRRDEQYF. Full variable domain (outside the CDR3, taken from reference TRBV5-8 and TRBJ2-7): EAGVTQSPTHLIKTRGQQATLRCSPISGHTSVYWYQQALGLGLQFLLWYDEGEERNRGNFPPRFSGRQFPNYSSELNVNALELEDSALYLCASRRDEQYFGPGTRLTVT.

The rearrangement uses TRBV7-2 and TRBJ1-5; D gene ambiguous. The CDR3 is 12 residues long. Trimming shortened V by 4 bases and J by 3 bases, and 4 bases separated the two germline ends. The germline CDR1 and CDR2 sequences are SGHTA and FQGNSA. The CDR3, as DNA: TGTGCCAGCAGCTACTTCAATCAGCCCCAGCATTTT. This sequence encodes CASSYFNQPQHF.

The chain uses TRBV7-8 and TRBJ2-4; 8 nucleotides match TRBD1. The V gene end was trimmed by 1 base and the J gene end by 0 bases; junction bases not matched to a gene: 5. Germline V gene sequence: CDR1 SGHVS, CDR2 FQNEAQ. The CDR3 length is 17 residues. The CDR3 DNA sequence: TGTGCCAGCAGCTTAGGGGACAGGCTTCTAGCCAAAAACATTCAGTACTTC. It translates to CASSLGDRLLAKNIQYF.

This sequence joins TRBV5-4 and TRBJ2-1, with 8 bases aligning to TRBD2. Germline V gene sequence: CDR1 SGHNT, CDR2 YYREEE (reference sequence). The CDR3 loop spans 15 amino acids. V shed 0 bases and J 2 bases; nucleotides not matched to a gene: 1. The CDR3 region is CASSLVGGAYNEQFF. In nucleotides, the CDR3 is TGTGCCAGCAGCTTGGTCGGGGGGGCCTACAATGAGCAGTTCTTC.

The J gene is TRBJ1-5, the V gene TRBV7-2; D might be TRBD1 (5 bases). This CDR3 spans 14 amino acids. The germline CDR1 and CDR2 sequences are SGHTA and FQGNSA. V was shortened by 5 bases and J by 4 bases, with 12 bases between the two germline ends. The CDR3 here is CASSQGWKNQPQHF. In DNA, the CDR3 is TGTGCCAGCAGCCAGGGCTGGAAAAATCAGCCCCAGCATTTT.

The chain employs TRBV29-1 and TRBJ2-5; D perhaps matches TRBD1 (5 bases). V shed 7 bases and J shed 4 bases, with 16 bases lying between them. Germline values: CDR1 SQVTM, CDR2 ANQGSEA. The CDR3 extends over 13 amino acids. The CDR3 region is CSGTRSTGETQYF. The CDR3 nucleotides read TGCAGCGGAACCAGGAGTACAGGAGAGACCCAGTACTTC. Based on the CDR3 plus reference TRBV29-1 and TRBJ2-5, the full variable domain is SAVISQKPSRDICQRGTSLTIQCQVDSQVTMMFWYRQQPGQSLTLIATANQGSEATYESGFVIDKFPISRPNLTFSTLTVSNMSPEDSSIYLCSGTRSTGETQYFGPGTRLLVL.

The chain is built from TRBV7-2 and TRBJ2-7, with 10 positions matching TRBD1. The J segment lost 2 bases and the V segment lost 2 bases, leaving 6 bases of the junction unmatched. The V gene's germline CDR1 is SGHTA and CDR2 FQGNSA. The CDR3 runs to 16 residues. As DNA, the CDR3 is TGTGCCAGCAGCTTAATCGTTGGGACAGGGGCCTACGAGCAGTACTTC. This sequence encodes CASSLIVGTGAYEQYF. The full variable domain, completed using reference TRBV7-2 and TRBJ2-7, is GAGVSQSPSNKVTEKGKDVELRCDPISGHTALYWYRQSLGQGLEFLIYFQGNSAPDKSGLPSDRFSAERTGGSVSTLTIQRTQQEDSAVYLCASSLIVGTGAYEQYFGPGTRLTVT.

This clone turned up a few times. The CDR3 spells CASSLGPGSYEQYF. The CDR3 DNA reads as TGTGCCAGCAGCTTAGGTCCGGGGTCCTACGAGCAGTACTTC. The genes are TRBV7-2 and TRBJ2-7; D might be TRBD2 (5 bases). Germline lookup yields CDR1 SGHTA and CDR2 FQGNSA. This CDR3 contains 14 residues. V lost 1 base, J lost 1 base, and 8 bases lay in between.

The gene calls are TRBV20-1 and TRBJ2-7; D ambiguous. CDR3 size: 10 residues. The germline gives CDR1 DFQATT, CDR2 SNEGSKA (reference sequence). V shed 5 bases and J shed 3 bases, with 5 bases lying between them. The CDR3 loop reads CSASSYEQYF. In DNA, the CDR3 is TGCAGTGCTTCCAGCTACGAGCAGTACTTC.

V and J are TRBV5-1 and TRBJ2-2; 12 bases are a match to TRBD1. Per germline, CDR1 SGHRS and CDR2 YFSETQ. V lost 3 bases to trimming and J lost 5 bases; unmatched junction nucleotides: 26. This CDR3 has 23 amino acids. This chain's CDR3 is CASSSGRGQGARGPLEKTGELFF. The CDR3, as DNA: TGCGCCAGCAGCTCGGGCCGGGGACAGGGGGCGCGAGGACCATTAGAAAAAACCGGGGAGCTGTTTTTT.

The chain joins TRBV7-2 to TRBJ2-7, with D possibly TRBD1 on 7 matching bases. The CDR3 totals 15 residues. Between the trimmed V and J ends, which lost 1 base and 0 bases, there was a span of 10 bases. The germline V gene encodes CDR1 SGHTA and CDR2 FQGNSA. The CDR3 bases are TGTGCCAGCAGCTTAGGGGGGGACAGCTCCTACGAGCAGTACTTC. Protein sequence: CASSLGGDSSYEQYF.

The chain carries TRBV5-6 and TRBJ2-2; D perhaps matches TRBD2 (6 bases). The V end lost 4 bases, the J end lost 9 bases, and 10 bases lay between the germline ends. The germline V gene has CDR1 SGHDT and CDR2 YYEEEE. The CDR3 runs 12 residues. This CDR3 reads CASSGTGRELFF. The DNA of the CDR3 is TGTGCCAGCAGCGGGACTGGGAGGGAGCTGTTTTTT.

Here the CDR3 DNA reads TGTGCCAGCAGCCTGGGGGGGGCCGGCACAGATACGCAGTATTTT. This sequence encodes CASSLGGAGTDTQYF. The chain has TRBV11-2 and TRBJ2-3; maybe TRBD2 (7 bases). The V end was cut by 5 bases, the J end by 1 base, with 13 bases between. CDR1 and CDR2 from the germline V gene are SGHAT and FQNNGV. CDR3 length: 15 residues.

In DNA form, the CDR3 reads TGCGCCAGCAGCTTGTTCGGCGGGACTCCAGATACGCAGTATTTT. Translating it yields CASSLFGGTPDTQYF. This rearrangement joins TRBV5-1 to TRBJ2-3, with D perhaps TRBD2 (6 bases). V lost 1 base to trimming and J lost 4 bases, with 13 bases between them. The germline V gene has CDR1 SGHRS and CDR2 YFSETQ. This CDR3 has 15 amino acids.

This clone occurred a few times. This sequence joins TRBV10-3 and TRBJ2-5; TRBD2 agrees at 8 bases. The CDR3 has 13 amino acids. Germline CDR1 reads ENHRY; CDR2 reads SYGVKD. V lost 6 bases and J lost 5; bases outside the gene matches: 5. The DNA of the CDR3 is TGTGCCATCAGCCGTAGCGGGGAGGAGACCCAGTACTTC. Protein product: CAISRSGEETQYF.